This T cell receptor (beta chain) appears in the sequencing data of a study of T cell responses to AZD1222 COVID-19 vaccine. Study conclusions and caveats: Among spike-specific TCRs, nearly half reportedly target unmutated variant regions. Clonal diversity may have been underestimated in mostly white British donors.

A note on this clone: Antigen specificity is unknown.

The CDR3 length is 13 residues. Trimming removed 4 bases from V and 6 bases from J, with 10 bases in between. The germline CDR1 and CDR2 sequences are SGHNT and YENEEA. Assay used: immunoSEQ multiplex PCR; TCRdb lists only in-frame clones, some missing. The sample yields about 110,000 clones, 70% to 90% seen once. Sequences were derived from peripheral blood, sampled on day 0 of AZD1222 vaccination. This receptor was identified in an adult in good health. The chain joins TRBV11-3 to TRBJ1-5; weak D call: TRBD1 (5 bases). The CDR3 DNA follows: TGTGCCAGCAGCTACAGGTGGTGTCAGCCCCAGCATTTT. This sequence encodes CASSYRWCQPQHF.